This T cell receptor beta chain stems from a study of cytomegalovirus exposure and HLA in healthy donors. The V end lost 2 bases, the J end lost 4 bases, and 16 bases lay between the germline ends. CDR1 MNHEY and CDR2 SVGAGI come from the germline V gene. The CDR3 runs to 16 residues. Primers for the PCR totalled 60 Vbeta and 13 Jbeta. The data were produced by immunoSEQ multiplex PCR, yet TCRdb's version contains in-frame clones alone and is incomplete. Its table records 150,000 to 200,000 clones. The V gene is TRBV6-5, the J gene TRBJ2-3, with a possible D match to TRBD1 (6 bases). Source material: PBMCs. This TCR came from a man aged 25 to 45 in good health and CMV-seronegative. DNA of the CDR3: TGTGCCAGCAGTTACGGTGTCGGGAAGGGGGCAGATACGCAGTATTTT. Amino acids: CASSYGVGKGADTQYF.